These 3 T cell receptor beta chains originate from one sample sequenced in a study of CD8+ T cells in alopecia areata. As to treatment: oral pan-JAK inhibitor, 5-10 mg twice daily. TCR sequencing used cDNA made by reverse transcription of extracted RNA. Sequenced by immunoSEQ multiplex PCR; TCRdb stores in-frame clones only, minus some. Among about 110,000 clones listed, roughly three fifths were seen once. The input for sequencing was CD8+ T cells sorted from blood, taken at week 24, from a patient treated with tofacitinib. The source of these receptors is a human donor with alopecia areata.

The CDR3 sequence: CAWSVAGDSYEQYF. In DNA form, the CDR3 reads TGTGCCTGGAGTGTGGCGGGCGATTCATACGAGCAGTACTTC. The chain has TRBV30 and TRBJ2-7, with TRBD2 as a possible D gene (5 bases). The V end was cut by 0 bases, the J end by 4 bases, with 13 bases between. The CDR3 length is 14 residues. Per the germline V gene, CDR1 is GTSNPN and CDR2 is SVGIG (reference sequence).

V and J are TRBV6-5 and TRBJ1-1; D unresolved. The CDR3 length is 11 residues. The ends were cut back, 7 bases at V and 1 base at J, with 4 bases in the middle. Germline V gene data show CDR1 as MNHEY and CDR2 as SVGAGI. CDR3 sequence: CASKENTEAFF. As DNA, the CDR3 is TGTGCCAGCAAAGAGAACACTGAAGCTTTCTTT.

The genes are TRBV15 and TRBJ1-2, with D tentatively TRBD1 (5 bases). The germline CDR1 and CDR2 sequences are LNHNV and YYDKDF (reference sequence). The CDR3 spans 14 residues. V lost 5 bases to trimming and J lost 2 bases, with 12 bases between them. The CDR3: CATSPGSINYGYTF. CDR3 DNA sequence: TGTGCCACCAGCCCAGGGAGTATCAACTATGGCTACACCTTC.